These 11 T cell receptor beta chains were all obtained from the same sample, sequenced in a study of follicular helper T cells after annual influenza vaccination. Data came from immunoSEQ multiplex PCR; TCRdb stores just in-frame clones and leaves some out. The sample contains about 14,000 clones, about four fifths of which appear only once. As to time point: 2015-2016 season, pre-vaccination. Sample: CXCR5- memory CD4+ T cells sorted from blood, taken on the day of influenza vaccination. The receptors were gathered from an adult who received the influenza vaccine.

V usage is TRBV5-1 and J usage is TRBJ2-5; D is possibly TRBD2 (5 bases). The germline V gene encodes CDR1 SGHRS and CDR2 YFSETQ. This CDR3 region has 15 residues. Trimming removed 3 bases at V and 5 bases at J, with 17 bases between. The CDR3 DNA reads TGCGCCAGCAGCTCGCAAGACCCTTCGGGGGAGACCCAGTACTTC. This gives the protein CASSSQDPSGETQYF.

The chain employs TRBV7-6 and TRBJ1-2; maybe TRBD1 (5 bases). Germline lookup yields CDR1 SGHVS and CDR2 FNYEAQ. This CDR3 spans 17 amino acids. With 4 bases removed from V and 6 bases from J, the gap between germline ends came to 24 bases. CDR3 sequence: CASSSQIYGRGWNGYTF. CDR3 bases: TGTGCCAGCAGCTCACAAATTTATGGGAGGGGATGGAATGGCTACACCTTC.

This clone has just one count. V is TRBV5-4 and J is TRBJ2-3; possible D gene TRBD1, 5 bases. Germline CDR1 and CDR2: SGHNT and YYREEE (reference sequence). The CDR3 extends over 14 amino acids. Trimming cost V 4 bases and J 3 bases, with 12 bases left between them. The CDR3 protein is CASSTPPGTDTQYF. In DNA, the CDR3 is TGTGCCAGCAGCACCCCCCCAGGGACAGATACGCAGTATTTT.

The V and J genes are TRBV6-5 and TRBJ1-1; TRBD1 aligns across 7 bases. Germline V gene lookup returns CDR1 MNHEY and CDR2 SVGAGI. The CDR3 has 15 amino acids. V was clipped by 6 bases and J by 2 bases; unmatched bases: 9. Here the CDR3 reads CASSPHGQANTEAFF. The CDR3 bases are TGTGCCAGCAGCCCACACGGACAGGCCAACACTGAAGCTTTCTTT.

The chain has TRBV28 and TRBJ1-6; D is unresolved. The CDR3 loop spans 13 amino acids. The germline V gene has CDR1 MDHEN and CDR2 SYDVKM. Trimming took 6 bases from V and 3 from J, leaving 6 bases between them. The CDR3 here is CASRQNYNSPLHF. CDR3 bases: TGTGCCAGCAGGCAAAACTATAATTCACCCCTCCACTTT.

This chain joins TRBV2 and TRBJ2-7, with TRBD1 identical over 10 bases. The J segment lost 5 bases and the V segment lost 0 bases, leaving 10 bases of the junction unmatched. From germline, CDR1 is SNHLY and CDR2 FYNNEI. The CDR3 loop spans 17 amino acids. The CDR3 nucleotides read TGTGCCAGCAGTGAAGCGCTTCCGGGGACAGGGGACAACGAGCAGTACTTC. It encodes CASSEALPGTGDNEQYF.

The V gene is TRBV28, the J gene TRBJ2-5, with D possibly TRBD2 on 6 matching bases. The germline CDR1 and CDR2 sequences are MDHEN and SYDVKM. CDR3 length: 18 residues. The V gene lost 4 bases and the J gene lost 1 base, with 22 bases spanning the gap. For the CDR3, the DNA is TGTGCCAGCAGTTCAATGTTTGGGGGGTACGTCGGCCAAGAGACCCAGTACTTC. Residues: CASSSMFGGYVGQETQYF.

The chain couples TRBV11-2 to TRBJ2-7, with D possibly called TRBD1 or TRBD2 (5 bases each). The germline V gene has CDR1 SGHAT and CDR2 FQNNGV. The V gene lost 5 bases and the J gene lost 0 bases, with 14 bases spanning the gap. CDR3 length: 15 residues. CDR3 nucleotide sequence: TGTGCCAGCAGCAACCCCGGGACGGCCTCCTACGAGCAGTACTTC. Its translation: CASSNPGTASYEQYF. The full variable domain, rest sourced from reference TRBV11-2 and TRBJ2-7, is EAGVAQSPRYKIIEKRQSVAFWCNPISGHATLYWYQQILGQGPKLLIQFQNNGVVDDSQLPKDRFSAERLKGVDSTLKIQPAKLEDSAVYLCASSNPGTASYEQYFGPGTRLTVT.

This clone was recorded only once. The chain joins TRBV28 to TRBJ1-1; D call uncertain. V was pared by 1 base and J by 0 bases, with 15 bases between. The germline CDR1 and CDR2 sequences are MDHEN and SYDVKM. This CDR3 contains 17 residues. In nucleotides, the CDR3 is TGTGCCAGCAGTTTATACTCAAGAGGCCTTTTGAACACTGAAGCTTTCTTT. This codes for CASSLYSRGLLNTEAFF.

V is TRBV7-9 and J is TRBJ2-7; D is possibly TRBD1 (6 bases). Trimming pared 6 bases from V and 3 bases from J, leaving 15 bases between. The CDR3 has 14 residues. The germline V gene encodes CDR1 SEHNR and CDR2 FQNEAQ (reference sequence). The CDR3 bases are TGTGCCAGCAGTCGTCACCCGGACAGCTACGAGCAGTACTTC. Amino acids: CASSRHPDSYEQYF.

J is TRBJ2-3 and V is TRBV15; D ambiguous. There are 14 residues in the CDR3. CDR1 LNHNV and CDR2 YYDKDF come from the germline V gene (reference sequence). Trimming took off 2 bases at V and 6 bases at J, with 12 bases between the two ends. CDR3 bases: TGTGCCACCAGCAGATCTCTGGCCACGGATACGCAGTATTTT. This translates into CATSRSLATDTQYF.